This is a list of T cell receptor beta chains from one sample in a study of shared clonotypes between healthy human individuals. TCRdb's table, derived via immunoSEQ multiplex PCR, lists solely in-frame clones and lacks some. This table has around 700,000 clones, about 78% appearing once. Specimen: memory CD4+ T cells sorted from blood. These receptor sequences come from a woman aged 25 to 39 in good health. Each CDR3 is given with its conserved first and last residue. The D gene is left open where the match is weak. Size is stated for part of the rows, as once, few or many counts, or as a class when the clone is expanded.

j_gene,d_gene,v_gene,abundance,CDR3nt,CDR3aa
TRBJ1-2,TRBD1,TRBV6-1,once,TGTGCCAGCACCTTGGGACAGGGGGAATTCTATGGCTACACCTTC,CASTLGQGEFYGYTF
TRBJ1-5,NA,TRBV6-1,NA,TGTGCCAGCAGTGAAGCGCCCGGGAGCAATCAGCCCCAGCATTTT,CASSEAPGSNQPQHF
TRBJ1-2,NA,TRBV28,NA,TGTGCCAGCAGTTTTGTCATAGAGAACTATGGCTACACCTTC,CASSFVIENYGYTF
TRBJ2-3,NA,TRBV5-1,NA,TGCGCCAGCAGCTTGGTTGCAGATACGCAGTATTTT,CASSLVADTQYF
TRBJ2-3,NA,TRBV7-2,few,TGTGCCAGCCACTTAGGCCCGGGAGCTGGCACAGATACGCAGTATTTT,CASHLGPGAGTDTQYF
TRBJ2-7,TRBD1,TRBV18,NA,TGTGCCAGCTCACCGGGGACAGGGGCGTTCTACGAGCAGTACTTC,CASSPGTGAFYEQYF
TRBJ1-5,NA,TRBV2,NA,TGTGCCAGCAGTGCCCGACAGGGCAATCAGCCCCAGCATTTT,CASSARQGNQPQHF
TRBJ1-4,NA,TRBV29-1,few,TGCAGCGTTGGTTCTAATGAAAAACTGTTTTTT,CSVGSNEKLFF
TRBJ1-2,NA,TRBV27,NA,TGTGCCAGCAGTTGGTCGGGGTCCTATGGCTACACCTTC,CASSWSGSYGYTF
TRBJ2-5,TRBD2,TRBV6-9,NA,TGTGCCAGCAGGACGAAGACTAGCGGGAGGGAACGGACCCAGTACTTC,CASRTKTSGRERTQYF
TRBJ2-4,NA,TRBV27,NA,TGTGCCAGCAGTTCCCACACGGTCCGGGACAACCTAGCCAAAAACATTCAGTACTTC,CASSSHTVRDNLAKNIQYF
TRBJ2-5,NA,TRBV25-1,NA,TGTGCCAGCAGTTCAAGGTACCAAGAGACCCAGTACTTC,CASSSRYQETQYF
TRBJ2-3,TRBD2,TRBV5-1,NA,TGCGCCAGCAGCAAGGGACTAGCGGGAGGGACCACAGATACGCAGTATTTT,CASSKGLAGGTTDTQYF
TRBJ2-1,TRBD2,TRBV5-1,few,TGCGCCAGCAGCTTGGAAGGACTAGGCTACAATGAGCAGTTCTTC,CASSLEGLGYNEQFF
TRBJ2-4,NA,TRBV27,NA,TGTGCCAGCAGTTTATATTTTCGGCTAGCCAAAAACATTCAGTACTTC,CASSLYFRLAKNIQYF
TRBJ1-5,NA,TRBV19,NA,TGTGCCAGTAGTATGCTAGGGGGGATCAATCAGCCCCAGCATTTT,CASSMLGGINQPQHF
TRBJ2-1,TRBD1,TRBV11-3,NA,TGTGCCAGCAGCTTAGCCGGGACAGGGTCCTACAATGAGCAGTTCTTC,CASSLAGTGSYNEQFF
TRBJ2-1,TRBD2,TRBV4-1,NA,TGCGCCAGCAGCCAAGCAGGAGCGGGGATGTACAATGAGCAGTTCTTC,CASSQAGAGMYNEQFF
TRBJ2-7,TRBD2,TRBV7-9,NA,TGTGCCAGCGGACCCAGGGGCGGGAGGGTAGGCGACGAGCAGTACTTC,CASGPRGGRVGDEQYF
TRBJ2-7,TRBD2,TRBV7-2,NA,TGTGCCAGCAGCTTAGCGCAAAGGCGGGGACTAGCGGGAGGACGTGGCTACGAGCAGTACTTC,CASSLAQRRGLAGGRGYEQYF
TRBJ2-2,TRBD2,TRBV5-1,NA,TGCGCCAGCAGCAGCCGGACTAGCGGGACTTTCGGGGAGCTGTTTTTT,CASSSRTSGTFGELFF
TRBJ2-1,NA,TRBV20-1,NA,TGCAGTGCTAGGAATAACAATGAGCAGTTCTTC,CSARNNNEQFF
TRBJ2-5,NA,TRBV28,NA,TGTGCCAGCACCCCATCGGGATCAAGAAAACGGACCCAGTACTTC,CASTPSGSRKRTQYF
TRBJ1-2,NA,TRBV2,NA,TGTGCCAGCAGTGAAGGTCGACTAAGCTATGGCTACACCTTC,CASSEGRLSYGYTF
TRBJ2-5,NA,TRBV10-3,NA,TGTGCCATCGGGACCTCCCAAGAGACCCAGTACTTC,CAIGTSQETQYF
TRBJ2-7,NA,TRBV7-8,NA,TGTGCCAGCAGCCCAGGGGCAGGGGCCATCCACGAGCAGTACTTC,CASSPGAGAIHEQYF
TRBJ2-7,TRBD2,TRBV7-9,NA,TGTGCCAGCAGCTTAGCTAGCGGGAGCTCGGGGGAGCAGTACTTC,CASSLASGSSGEQYF
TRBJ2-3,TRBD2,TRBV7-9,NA,TGTGCCAGCAGCCCCTGGGGGGGAGATACGCAGTATTTT,CASSPWGGDTQYF
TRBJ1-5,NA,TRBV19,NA,TGTGCCAGTAGGAACCAGGGAGCTGCGGGCAATCAGCCCCAGCATTTT,CASRNQGAAGNQPQHF
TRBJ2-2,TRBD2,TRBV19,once,TGTGCCAGTAGTAACGGACCCGGGGGGACCGGGGAGCTGTTTTTT,CASSNGPGGTGELFF
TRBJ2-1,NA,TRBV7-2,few,TGTGCCAGCCTGAAAGGGGGGGTTTACAATGAGCAGTTCTTC,CASLKGGVYNEQFF
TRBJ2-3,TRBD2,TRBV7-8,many,TGTGCCAGCAGCTTATATCGTAGTAGCGGGAGAGTTTCTAGCACAGATACGCAGTATTTT,CASSLYRSSGRVSSTDTQYF
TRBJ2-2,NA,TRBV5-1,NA,TGCGCCAGCAGCGGAACACTAGGAACGAACACCGGGGAGCTGTTTTTT,CASSGTLGTNTGELFF
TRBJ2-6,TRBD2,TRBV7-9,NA,TGTGCCAGCAGCCCATCGGTACTAGCGGGATCTAACGTCCTGACTTTC,CASSPSVLAGSNVLTF
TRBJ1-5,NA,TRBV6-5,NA,TGTGCCAGCAGAGATACAGGGAGAGGGAATCAGCCCCAGCATTTT,CASRDTGRGNQPQHF
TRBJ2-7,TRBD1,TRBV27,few,TGTGCCAGCATCGGGACAGGGTCCTACGAGCAGTACTTC,CASIGTGSYEQYF
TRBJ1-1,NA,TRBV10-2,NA,TGCGCCAGCAGTGATTCAGGGTTTGTAGCTTTCTTT,CASSDSGFVAFF
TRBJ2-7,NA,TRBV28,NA,TGTGCCAGCAGTTTGGGGGGTGCTCTCTACGAGCAGTACTTC,CASSLGGALYEQYF
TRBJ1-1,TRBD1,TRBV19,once,TGTGCCAGTAATGCCGGGACAGGGGGCTTGAACACTGAAGCTTTCTTT,CASNAGTGGLNTEAFF
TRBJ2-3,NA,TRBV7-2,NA,TGTGCCAGCAGCTACTACTCCGGCACAGATACGCAGTATTTT,CASSYYSGTDTQYF
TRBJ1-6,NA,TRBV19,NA,TGTGCCAGTAGCAGCCGTACATTGGATTCACCCCTCCACTTT,CASSSRTLDSPLHF
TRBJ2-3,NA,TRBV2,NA,TGTGCCAGCACCATGAACACTATAGATACGCAGTATTTT,CASTMNTIDTQYF
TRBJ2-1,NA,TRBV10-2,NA,TGCGCCAGCAAGGAGGGAAGGACTTCTAATGAGCAGTTCTTC,CASKEGRTSNEQFF
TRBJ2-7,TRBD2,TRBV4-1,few,TGCGCCAGCAGCCAACAAAAGTCCACTAGCGGTTTTTACTACGAGCAGTACTTC,CASSQQKSTSGFYYEQYF
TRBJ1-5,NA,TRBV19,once,TGTGCCACCCGGGACGGATACAATCAGCCCCAGCATTTT,CATRDGYNQPQHF
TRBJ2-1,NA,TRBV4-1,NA,TGCGCCAGCAGCCAAGGTTTCGGGACTCCATCCAATGAGCAGTTCTTC,CASSQGFGTPSNEQFF
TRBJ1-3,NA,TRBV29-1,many,TGCAGCGTTATAGGAGGGCAAGATTCCTTCGGAAACACCATATATTTT,CSVIGGQDSFGNTIYF
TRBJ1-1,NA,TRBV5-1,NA,TGCGCCAGCAGTCAGCCCCCGTCTGAAGCTTTCTTT,CASSQPPSEAFF
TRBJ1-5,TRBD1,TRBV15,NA,TGTGCCACCAGCAGTGGGGACAGGGTAGGTCAGCCCCAGCATTTT,CATSSGDRVGQPQHF
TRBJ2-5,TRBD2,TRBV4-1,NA,TGCGCCAGCAGCCAGATTAATGGACTAGCGGGAGGTGGGGAGACCCAGTACTTC,CASSQINGLAGGGETQYF
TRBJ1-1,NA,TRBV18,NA,TGTGCCAGCTCACCACGTGGGGACACTGAAGCTTTCTTT,CASSPRGDTEAFF
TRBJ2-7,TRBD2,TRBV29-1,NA,TGCAGCGTCTCTAGCGGGATTGCCACCTACGAGCAGTACTTC,CSVSSGIATYEQYF
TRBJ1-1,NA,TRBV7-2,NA,TGTGCCAGCAGCCCGACGGGGCGCGGGACTGAAGCTTTCTTT,CASSPTGRGTEAFF
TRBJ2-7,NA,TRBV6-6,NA,TGTGCCAGCAGTAACCACCTAGCGTACGAGCAGTACTTC,CASSNHLAYEQYF